This TCR beta chain was recovered during a study of T cell clonality in common variable immunodeficiency. Study-level results: CVID subjects showed higher TCRbeta clonality than healthy controls.

Using immunoSEQ multiplex PCR, the repertoire was profiled, and TCRdb retains in-frame clones only, with some absent. The record shows roughly 40,000 clones for this sample, with no singletons present. Trimming stripped 3 bases from V and 6 bases from J, with 12 bases between. CDR1 is SNHLY, CDR2 FYNNEI, per germline. The CDR3 is made up of 13 amino acids. Blood samples were heparinized, about 4.5 to 8.5 ml per donor. This clone was seen many times. Its antigen remains unidentified. The read stops 3 residues short of the end of the CDR3; the missing end is completed from the germline J gene. The sample taken for sequencing was peripheral blood mononuclear cells. The gene calls are TRBV2 and TRBJ2-7, with D perhaps matching TRBD1 (6 bases). The origin of this receptor is a person aged 18 to 75 in good health. The part of the CDR3 DNA that was read is TGTGCCAGCAGTGATGGACAGATCGTCGAG. Translating it yields CASSDGQIVE. The CDR3, in full, reads CASSDGQIVEQYF.